This entry lists 20 T cell receptor beta chains sequenced from one sample in a study of blood T cell repertoires in COVID-19. The table came from immunoSEQ multiplex PCR; TCRdb's copy has only in-frame clones and leaves some out. The profile shows almost 400,000 clones, roughly 86% of them singletons. The sequenced sample was peripheral blood. The origin of the receptors is a woman aged 55-69 years with COVID-19, enrolled during active disease.

This chain connects TRBV28 to TRBJ2-2; 7 positions agree with TRBD2. Germline CDR1 MDHEN, CDR2 SYDVKM. V dropped 7 bases and J dropped 0; count of bases not matched to a gene: 5. CDR3 length: 15 residues. In DNA, the CDR3 is TGTGCCAGCACGGGGGGAGGGGCGAACACCGGGGAGCTGTTTTTT. It translates to CASTGGGANTGELFF.

The V call is TRBV27, the J call TRBJ1-4; 9 bases line up with TRBD1. In germline, CDR1 is MNHEY, CDR2 SMNVEV (reference sequence). The junction had 6 bases not matched to a gene; V was cut back by 0 bases and J by 4 bases. This CDR3 has 17 residues. The chain's CDR3 is CASSLSPQGAYNEKLFF. CDR3 DNA sequence: TGTGCCAGCAGTTTATCCCCACAGGGGGCCTATAATGAAAAACTGTTTTTT.

V gene TRBV7-2 combines with J gene TRBJ2-1; 8 nucleotides line up with TRBD2. The CDR3 extends over 15 amino acids. Germline V lookup: CDR1 SGHTA, CDR2 FQGNSA. The V and J ends lost 3 bases and 9 bases, in that order; junction bases with no gene match: 10. CDR3 residues: CASSFFGTSSGEQFF. The CDR3 nucleotides read TGTGCCAGCAGCTTTTTCGGGACTAGTAGTGGTGAGCAGTTCTTC.

The rearrangement links TRBV5-6 to TRBJ1-2; D might be TRBD1 (6 bases). V was trimmed by 0 bases and J by 6 bases, leaving 18 bases between them. This CDR3 spans 16 amino acids. Germline V lookup: CDR1 SGHDT, CDR2 YYEEEE. The CDR3, as DNA: TGTGCCAGCAGCTTGGCGGGGGGCTCACTTCTCGATGGCTACACCTTC. Amino acids: CASSLAGGSLLDGYTF.

This chain joins TRBV6-5 and TRBJ2-7, with D perhaps TRBD1 (6 bases). The CDR3 spans 14 residues. Germline values: CDR1 MNHEY, CDR2 SVGAGI. Between the trimmed V and J ends, which lost 7 bases and 3 bases, there was a span of 16 bases. This CDR3 is CASKVGQGSYEQYF. The CDR3, as DNA: TGTGCCAGCAAAGTCGGGCAGGGGAGCTACGAGCAGTACTTC.

The CDR3 DNA follows: TGTGCCAGCCGCCCCGGGACAACTAACAATCAGCCCCAGCATTTT. Protein product: CASRPGTTNNQPQHF. The chain uses TRBV2 and TRBJ1-5; TRBD1 is a possible D gene (6 bases). The CDR3 sequence is 15 residues long. V lost 8 bases, J lost 3 bases, and 17 bases lay in between. Per germline, CDR1 SNHLY and CDR2 FYNNEI.

The chain links TRBV11-2 to TRBJ2-3; 7 nucleotides line up with TRBD2. The V segment lost 3 bases and the J segment 2 bases; nucleotides outside the gene matches: 5. Germline lookup yields CDR1 SGHAT and CDR2 FQNNGV. The length of the CDR3 is 15 residues. CDR3 DNA sequence: TGTGCCAGCAGCTTCGGGGGGATTTCCACAGATACGCAGTATTTT. This translates into CASSFGGISTDTQYF.

The rearrangement links TRBV5-4 to TRBJ2-5; D may be TRBD1 (5 bases). The V gene's germline CDR1 is SGHNT and CDR2 YYREEE (reference sequence). Trimming took off 0 bases at V and 4 bases at J, with 13 bases between the two ends. This CDR3 spans 15 amino acids. This chain's CDR3 is CASSLATQVSETQYF. CDR3 coding DNA: TGTGCCAGCAGCTTGGCCACACAGGTCTCAGAGACCCAGTACTTC.

J is TRBJ1-2 and V is TRBV5-1; 7 nucleotides line up with TRBD1. Looked up from germline, CDR1 is SGHRS and CDR2 is YFSETQ. The junction had 3 bases not matched to a gene; V was cut back by 2 bases and J by 5 bases. There are 13 residues in the CDR3. The CDR3 DNA reads as TGCGCCAGCAGCTTTCGGGACAGATATGGCTACACCTTC. The encoded protein is CASSFRDRYGYTF.

As to this clone: This sample includes further DNA sequences coding for the same CDR3. The CDR3 is CASSQDRLAGYNEQFF. DNA of the CDR3: TGTGCCAGCAGCCAAGACCGACTAGCGGGATACAATGAGCAGTTCTTC. The V call is TRBV3-1 (or the pseudogene TRBV3-2), the J call TRBJ2-1; 11 bases align to TRBD2. Unmatched junction bases numbered 2, after V lost 0 bases and J lost 4 bases. The germline V gene has CDR1 LGHDT and CDR2 YNNKEL (reference sequence). The CDR3 has 16 residues.

This clone has a single count. The chain joins TRBV7-2 to TRBJ2-5; D might be TRBD2 (6 bases). The CDR3 is 15 amino acids. V lost 8 bases, J lost 2 bases, and 18 bases lay in between. Germline V CDR1 and CDR2: SGHTA, FQGNSA. The CDR3 DNA sequence: TGTGCCAGCCAGCCCGCCCGGGGGAGACAAGAGACCCAGTACTTC. Translating gives CASQPARGRQETQYF.

The chain has TRBV20-1 and TRBJ1-1; a weak D match, TRBD1 (6 bases). The CDR3 consists of 10 residues. Trimming took off 6 bases at V and 10 bases at J, with 12 bases between the two ends. Looked up from germline, CDR1 is DFQATT and CDR2 is SNEGSKA (reference sequence). The CDR3 sequence: CSATTGGAFF. The CDR3, as DNA: TGCAGTGCAACGACAGGAGGAGCTTTCTTT.

V usage is TRBV9 and J usage is TRBJ1-1; 7 bases map to TRBD1. Trimming at V came to 3 bases and at J to 4 bases, leaving 6 bases not matched to a gene. The CDR3 loop spans 14 amino acids. Germline V gives CDR1 SGDLS, CDR2 YYNGEE. Here the CDR3 DNA reads TGTGCCAGCAGCGACCAACAGGGGACCACTGAAGCTTTCTTT. Amino acids: CASSDQQGTTEAFF.

This chain uses TRBV9 with TRBJ1-5; 9 positions agree with TRBD1. This CDR3 contains 15 residues. Trimming cost V 3 bases and J 4 bases; bases outside gene matches: 5. CDR1 is SGDLS and CDR2 is YYNGEE in the germline V gene. CDR3 protein: CASSAGTGTNQPQHF. The CDR3 nucleotides read TGTGCCAGCAGCGCGGGGACAGGGACGAATCAGCCCCAGCATTTT.

This clone was detected only once. This rearrangement joins TRBV7-9 to TRBJ2-7, with TRBD1 matching 7 bases. Per the germline V gene, CDR1 is SEHNR and CDR2 is FQNEAQ (reference sequence). After removal of 4 bases from V and 1 base from J, the junction contained 10 bases not matched to a gene. The CDR3 consists of 16 residues. CDR3 in DNA: TGTGCCAGCAGCTCCCTAGACAGGGACGGGTCCTACGAGCAGTACTTC. It yields the protein CASSSLDRDGSYEQYF.

V gene TRBV18 combines with J gene TRBJ2-7; TRBD1 aligns across 8 bases. This CDR3 contains 15 residues. The germline gives CDR1 KGHSH, CDR2 LQKENI. V trimming: 6 bases; J trimming: 0 bases; junction bases outside the gene matches: 7. The CDR3 reads CASSATGTGSYEQYF. Here the CDR3 DNA reads TGTGCCAGCTCTGCGACCGGGACAGGCTCCTACGAGCAGTACTTC. The full variable domain, in which reference TRBV18 and TRBJ2-7 provide the parts outside the CDR3, is NAGVMQNPRHLVRRRGQEARLRCSPMKGHSHVYWYRQLPEEGLKFMVYLQKENIIDESGMPKERFSAEFPKEGPSILRIQQVVRGDSAAYFCASSATGTGSYEQYFGPGTRLTVT.

The V gene is TRBV20-1, the J gene TRBJ2-5; TRBD2 agrees at 11 bases. Germline CDR1 is DFQATT and CDR2 is SNEGSKA (reference sequence). The CDR3 is 17 residues long. Germline trimming cut 3 bases from V and 3 bases from J; bases unmatched to any gene: 12. Here the CDR3 DNA reads TGCAGTGCTAGTGAACCAGGGACTAGCGGAGTAAAAGAGACCCAGTACTTC. Its protein is CSASEPGTSGVKETQYF.

The chain recombines TRBV10-3 with TRBJ1-4; D gene uncertain. The CDR3 covers 14 residues. The germline V gene encodes CDR1 ENHRY and CDR2 SYGVKD. Trimming pared 4 bases from V and 2 bases from J, leaving 8 bases between. DNA of the CDR3: TGTGCCATCAGTGTGGAGTCCACTAATGAAAAACTGTTTTTT. It specifies CAISVESTNEKLFF.

The chain couples TRBV7-3 to TRBJ2-1; 15 nucleotides match TRBD2. Germline V lookup: CDR1 SGHTA, CDR2 FQGTGA. The CDR3 is 14 amino acids. V trimming: 2 bases; J trimming: 10 bases; junction bases outside the gene matches: 0. CDR3 sequence (DNA): TGTGCCAGCAGCTTAGGGACTAGCGGGGGGGAGCAGTTCTTC. Translated: CASSLGTSGGEQFF.

V gene TRBV5-5 combines with J gene TRBJ2-7; D ambiguous. CDR3 size: 13 residues. Germline V gives CDR1 SGHKS, CDR2 YYEKEE (reference sequence). The V and J ends lost 4 bases and 3 bases respectively, with 11 bases between them. The CDR3: CASSNGEFYEQYF. CDR3 coding DNA: TGTGCCAGCAGCAACGGAGAGTTCTACGAGCAGTACTTC.